These 26 T cell receptor beta chains share one sample of origin, sequenced in a study of long-term antiretroviral therapy in people with HIV. Version v3.0 of the immunoSEQ assay ran at survey level. Sequencing was performed with immunoSEQ multiplex PCR; in TCRdb, only in-frame clones are kept and a portion is missing. The data contain around 27,000 clones, 85% to 90% of them seen just once; the ten biggest clones take up 5% to 6.5%. This sample comprised unsorted PBMCs, obtained about 4.5 years after starting antiretroviral therapy. These receptor sequences come from a man aged 25 to 40 with HIV.

V gene TRBV5-1 combines with J gene TRBJ2-2, with TRBD2 matching over 7 bases. Germline V gene sequence: CDR1 SGHRS, CDR2 YFSETQ. This CDR3 region has 15 residues. The V gene end was trimmed by 6 bases and the J gene end by 1 base; junction bases not matched to a gene: 6. This CDR3 reads CASKLAGLNTGELFF. DNA of the CDR3: TGCGCCAGCAAATTAGCGGGCCTGAACACCGGGGAGCTGTTTTTT. Supplemented by reference TRBV5-1 and TRBJ2-2, the full variable domain reads KAGVTQTPRYLIKTRGQQVTLSCSPISGHRSVSWYQQTPGQGLQFLFEYFSETQRNKGNFPGRFSGRQFSNSRSEMNVSTLELGDSALYLCASKLAGLNTGELFFGEGSRLTVL.

The rearrangement links TRBV7-9 to TRBJ1-2, with 7 bases fitting TRBD1. V dropped 9 bases and J dropped 4; count of bases not matched to a gene: 8. The CDR3 has 13 amino acids. The germline gives CDR1 SEHNR, CDR2 FQNEAQ (reference sequence). CDR3 sequence reads: CASTAGGGYGYTF. In nucleotides, the CDR3 is TGTGCCAGTACGGCAGGGGGGGGCTATGGCTACACCTTC.

The chain joins TRBV21-1 to TRBJ2-3. TRBV21-1 is tagged as a pseudogene. This CDR3 is built from 15 residues. The CDR3 region has the DNA TGTGCCAGACTACGGGCAGGACCCAGGTCAGATACGCAGTATTTT. The encoded protein is CARLRAGPRSDTQYF.

This clone appeared a few times. The chain has TRBV10-3 and TRBJ1-3, with unresolved D. Germline V CDR1 and CDR2: ENHRY, SYGVKD. With 7 bases removed from V and 8 bases from J, the gap between germline ends came to 21 bases. CDR3 length equals 15 residues. CDR3: CAIKTKGGGVDTIYF. The CDR3 DNA reads TGTGCCATCAAAACTAAAGGCGGTGGAGTCGACACCATATATTTT.

This chain joins TRBV5-4 and TRBJ2-5; TRBD2 might be the D (5 bases). The CDR3 spans 13 residues. The V gene's germline CDR1 is SGHNT and CDR2 YYREEE (reference sequence). Trimming took 5 bases from V and 4 from J, leaving 12 bases between them. The CDR3 nucleotides are TGTGCCAGCAGGGAGAGGGTATCAGAGACCCAGTACTTC. Its translation: CASRERVSETQYF.

The rearrangement joins TRBV9 to TRBJ2-1; 9 bases map to TRBD1. The V segment lost 0 bases and the J segment 7 bases; nucleotides outside the gene matches: 5. Germline CDR1 is SGDLS and CDR2 is YYNGEE. CDR3 length: 15 residues. CDR3 nucleotide sequence: TGTGCCAGCAGCGTAGAGGGGACAGGGTCAAATGAGCAGTTCTTC. Protein sequence: CASSVEGTGSNEQFF.

The chain joins TRBV29-1 to TRBJ1-2, with D tentatively TRBD1 (5 bases). Trimming took off 5 bases at V and 7 bases at J, with 23 bases between the two ends. CDR3 size: 15 residues. CDR1 is SQVTM, CDR2 ANQGSEA, per germline. This chain's CDR3 is CSVTSGRGPGSGYTF. In DNA, the CDR3 is TGCAGCGTTACGTCCGGTAGGGGTCCGGGTTCTGGCTACACCTTC.

The chain carries TRBV6-5 and TRBJ2-7, with 12 nucleotides matching TRBD1. J was trimmed by 6 bases and V by 5 bases; bases with no gene match: 8. The CDR3 runs to 15 residues. Germline values: CDR1 MNHEY, CDR2 SVGAGI. The CDR3 nucleotides read TGTGCCAGCAGTGCGGGGACAGGGGGCGCGGGCGAGCAGTACTTC. As protein: CASSAGTGGAGEQYF.

This chain links TRBV18 with TRBJ2-4; D is unclear. Germline CDR1 KGHSH, CDR2 LQKENI. The germline V and J ends were trimmed by 3 bases and 8 bases, with 14 bases remaining between them. The CDR3 loop spans 14 amino acids. This CDR3 reads CASSPPRSEYIQYF. CDR3 coding DNA: TGTGCCAGCTCACCTCCTCGAAGCGAGTACATTCAGTACTTC.

The chain recombines TRBV12-5 with TRBJ2-3; TRBD2 agrees at 14 bases. V lost 5 bases, J lost 3 bases, and 4 bases stayed unmatched. The CDR3 is made up of 16 amino acids. Germline V CDR1 and CDR2: LGHNT, FRNRAP. CDR3 sequence reads: CASGDGTSGRTDTQYF. The CDR3 DNA reads as TGTGCTAGTGGTGATGGGACTAGCGGGAGAACAGATACGCAGTATTTT.

The gene calls are TRBV30 and TRBJ2-5; D not certain. The J call is in doubt because the DNA end fits TRBJ2-7 better. Germline CDR1 GTSNPN, CDR2 SVGIG (reference sequence). This CDR3 is built from 13 residues. CDR3 bases: TGTGCCTGGATACTGGCAGATTCCTACGAGCAGTACTTC. Its protein product is CAWILADSYEQYF.

The rearrangement joins TRBV18 to TRBJ1-2, with 9 bases lining up with TRBD1. The CDR3 runs to 16 residues. Germline loops: CDR1 KGHSH, CDR2 LQKENI. V dropped 3 bases and J dropped 4; count of bases not matched to a gene: 9. The CDR3 DNA follows: TGTGCCAGCTCACCTGGGACAGGGATAGGTGGCTATGGCTACACCTTC. It codes for CASSPGTGIGGYGYTF.

The chain links TRBV7-9 to TRBJ2-5; D may be TRBD2 (5 bases). Germline V gene data show CDR1 as SEHNR and CDR2 as FQNEAQ (reference sequence). This CDR3 has 14 amino acids. V gave up 4 bases and J gave up 0 bases, with 9 bases separating them. CDR3 residues: CASSSEEYQETQYF. CDR3 in DNA: TGTGCCAGCAGCTCGGAGGAGTACCAAGAGACCCAGTACTTC.

The chain couples TRBV19 to TRBJ1-5; D remains ambiguous. The length of the CDR3 is 11 residues. Germline-derived CDR1 and CDR2 are LNHDA and SQIVND (reference sequence). The ends were cut back, 5 bases at V and 7 bases at J, with 6 bases in the middle. The CDR3 sequence is CASSQGQPQHF. CDR3 nucleotide sequence: TGTGCCAGTAGTCAAGGGCAGCCCCAGCATTTT.

The chain combines TRBV2 with TRBJ2-5; D unresolved. V dropped 7 bases and J dropped 1 base, with 7 bases sitting between them. Germline V CDR1 and CDR2: SNHLY, FYNNEI. The CDR3 has 12 residues. The CDR3 here is CASMGIQETQYF. CDR3 DNA: TGTGCCAGCATGGGGATCCAAGAGACCCAGTACTTC.

The DNA for the CDR3 is TGTGCCACCCACTTTGGTCCTGAAGCTTTCTTT. The encoded protein is CATHFGPEAFF. The chain recombines TRBV19 with TRBJ1-1; D is unresolved. Germline V gives CDR1 LNHDA, CDR2 SQIVND (reference sequence). The CDR3 sequence is 11 residues long. The V and J ends lost 10 bases and 6 bases respectively, with 12 bases between them.

The rearrangement uses TRBV11-2 and TRBJ2-7, with 8 bases lining up with TRBD2. There are 15 residues in the CDR3. The junction had 13 bases not matched to a gene; V was cut back by 6 bases and J by 6 bases. Germline loops: CDR1 SGHAT, CDR2 FQNNGV. The CDR3 reads CASSPKAGGSREQYF. The CDR3 DNA follows: TGTGCCAGCAGTCCCAAGGCGGGAGGTTCCCGCGAGCAGTACTTC.

This clone was detected only once. This chain links TRBV18 with TRBJ1-1; D remains ambiguous. Germline CDR1 reads KGHSH; CDR2 reads LQKENI. The V and J ends lost 1 base and 6 bases respectively, with 9 bases between them. CDR3 size: 13 residues. DNA of the CDR3: TGTGCCAGCTCACCACGCGATGGGGCTGAAGCTTTCTTT. Its translation: CASSPRDGAEAFF.

The chain has TRBV19 and TRBJ2-1; 9 nucleotides match TRBD2. Germline V gene lookup returns CDR1 LNHDA and CDR2 SQIVND (reference sequence). The CDR3 covers 14 residues. Losses at the gene ends were 4 bases for V and 9 bases for J; bases not matched to a gene: 7. In DNA form, the CDR3 reads TGTGCCAGTAGTACCCTAGCGGGGAAGGGTGAGCAGTTCTTC. Encoded protein: CASSTLAGKGEQFF.

The rearrangement joins TRBV7-9 to TRBJ1-1; 7 bases align to TRBD1. The CDR3 covers 14 residues. The ends lost 3 bases at V and 6 bases at J; junction bases unmatched: 7. Germline V gene data show CDR1 as SEHNR and CDR2 as FQNEAQ (reference sequence). CDR3 nucleotide sequence: TGTGCCAGCAGCTTCAACACAGGGGTGGCTGAAGCTTTCTTT. It specifies CASSFNTGVAEAFF.

V is TRBV27 and J is TRBJ2-5, with 11 positions matching TRBD2. Germline-derived CDR1 and CDR2 are MNHEY and SMNVEV (reference sequence). The CDR3 consists of 15 residues. V lost 1 base and J lost 2; bases outside the gene matches: 0. In nucleotides, the CDR3 is TGTGCCAGCAGTTTATGGACTAGCGGGCAAGAGACCCAGTACTTC. Residues: CASSLWTSGQETQYF.

This rearrangement joins TRBV19 to TRBJ2-7, with 9 bases aligning to TRBD1. Germline V gives CDR1 LNHDA, CDR2 SQIVND (reference sequence). The junction had 10 bases not matched to a gene; V was cut back by 4 bases and J by 3 bases. This CDR3 has 16 residues. The chain's CDR3 is CASSTGKTGGFYEQYF. The DNA of the CDR3 is TGTGCCAGTAGTACCGGGAAGACAGGGGGTTTCTACGAGCAGTACTTC.

As DNA, the CDR3 is TGTGCCAGCAGAGCGGGGGCTGAAACCGGGGAGCTGTTTTTT. This codes for CASRAGAETGELFF. V gene TRBV11-2 combines with J gene TRBJ2-2, with 8 positions matching TRBD2. After removal of 6 bases from V and 5 bases from J, the junction contained 5 bases not matched to a gene. From germline, CDR1 is SGHAT and CDR2 FQNNGV. CDR3 length: 14 residues.

V is TRBV6-1 and J is TRBJ2-3; D ambiguous. Between the trimmed V and J ends, which lost 7 bases and 0 bases, there was a span of 8 bases. The CDR3 loop spans 13 amino acids. In germline, CDR1 is MNHNS, CDR2 SASEGT. The CDR3 sequence is CASTLGSTDTQYF. The CDR3 nucleotides are TGTGCCAGCACATTGGGGAGCACAGATACGCAGTATTTT.

V gene TRBV19 combines with J gene TRBJ1-4; D may be TRBD1 (6 bases). CDR3 length equals 14 residues. Germline assignment: CDR1 LNHDA and CDR2 SQIVND (reference sequence). Trimming took 5 bases from V and 6 from J, leaving 13 bases between them. The CDR3: CASSLGTSDEKLFF. CDR3 bases: TGTGCCAGTAGTCTCGGGACAAGCGATGAAAAACTGTTTTTT.

The chain uses TRBV27 and TRBJ2-7, with 8 bases fitting TRBD2. CDR3 length: 13 residues. The germline V gene encodes CDR1 MNHEY and CDR2 SMNVEV (reference sequence). J lost 1 base, V lost 7 bases, and 3 bases had no gene match. This CDR3 is CASTGGGSYEQYF. The CDR3 region has the DNA TGTGCCAGCACGGGAGGGGGTTCCTACGAGCAGTACTTC.